This TCR beta chain emerged from a study of chronic HIV infection and antiretroviral therapy. TCRdb passed the 5' RACE reads through MiXCR, listing each CDR3 protein once. The table includes 40,000 to 50,000 distinct CDR3 sequences, about 18% detected once. The CDR3 consists of 15 residues. Trimming took 2 bases from V and 2 from J; bases not matched to a gene: 2. CDR1 and CDR2 from the germline V gene are WSHSY and SAAADI. This clonotype was counted a few times. The clonotype was recovered from an adult who had HIV and had not received antiretroviral therapy, or was an uninfected healthy control (not recorded which). The chain employs TRBV10-2 and TRBJ2-3; TRBD2 matches at 9 bases. The source material was peripheral blood. CDR3 in amino acids: CASSEAGGFTDTQYF. The CDR3 nucleotides read TGCGCCAGCAGTGAGGCGGGAGGGTTCACAGATACGCAGTATTTT.